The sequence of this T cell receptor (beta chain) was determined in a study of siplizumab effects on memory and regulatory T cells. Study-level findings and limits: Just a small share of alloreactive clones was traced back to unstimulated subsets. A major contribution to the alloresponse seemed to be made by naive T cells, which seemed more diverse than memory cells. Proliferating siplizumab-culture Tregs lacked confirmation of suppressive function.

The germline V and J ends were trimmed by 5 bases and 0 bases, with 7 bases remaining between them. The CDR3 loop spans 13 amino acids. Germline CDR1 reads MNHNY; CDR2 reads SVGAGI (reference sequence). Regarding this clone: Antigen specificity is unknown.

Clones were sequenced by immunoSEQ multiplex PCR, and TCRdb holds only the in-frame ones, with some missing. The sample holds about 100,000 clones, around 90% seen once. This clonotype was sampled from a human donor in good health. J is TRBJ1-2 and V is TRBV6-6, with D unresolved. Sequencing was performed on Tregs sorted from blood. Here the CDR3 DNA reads TGTGCCAGCAGTGGCGGAGCTAACTATGGCTACACCTTC. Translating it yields CASSGGANYGYTF.